The next 28 T cell receptor beta chains were all read from a single sample in a study of OX40 agonist ivuxolimab in advanced cancers. Repertoires were generated with immunoSEQ multiplex PCR, while TCRdb's copy carries only in-frame clones and drops some. Here the sample spans about 99,000 clones, around 96% being singletons. The source material was CD4+ or CD8+ T cells sorted from blood, sampled in a trial of the OX40 agonist ivuxolimab. Source of these receptors: an adult with an advanced solid tumor such as melanoma, head and neck, liver or kidney cancer.

V is TRBV27 and J is TRBJ2-1; D might be TRBD1 or TRBD2, each matching 5 bases. Germline CDR1 is MNHEY and CDR2 is SMNVEV (reference sequence). This CDR3 has 14 amino acids. V lost 3 bases to trimming and J lost 2 bases, with 8 bases between them. The CDR3 loop is CASSFGTAYNEQFF. DNA of the CDR3: TGTGCCAGCAGTTTCGGGACGGCCTACAATGAGCAGTTCTTC.

V and J are TRBV28 and TRBJ2-3; TRBD2 aligns across 9 bases. In germline, CDR1 is MDHEN, CDR2 SYDVKM. The CDR3 has 16 amino acids. V dropped 6 bases and J dropped 1; count of bases not matched to a gene: 8. CDR3 amino acids: CASSRGRLAGTDTQYF. DNA for the CDR3: TGTGCCAGCAGCCGGGGGCGACTAGCGGGCACAGATACGCAGTATTTT.

The rearrangement uses TRBV21-1 and TRBJ1-1. TRBV21-1 is a recognized pseudogene. The CDR3 contains 15 residues. CDR3 bases: TGTGCCACACCAGCATTGCAATCAGGGAGCACTGAAGCTTTCTTT. It yields the protein CATPALQSGSTEAFF.

The genes are TRBV28 and TRBJ1-1; D is perhaps TRBD1 (5 bases). V was shortened by 3 bases and J by 0 bases, with 11 bases between the two germline ends. Germline V CDR1 and CDR2: MDHEN, SYDVKM. The CDR3 totals 15 residues. The CDR3 DNA sequence: TGTGCCAGCAGTTTCCAGGGACGGATGAACACTGAAGCTTTCTTT. This encodes CASSFQGRMNTEAFF.

The V call is TRBV5-6, the J call TRBJ2-1; 11 bases fit TRBD2. The CDR3 runs 17 residues. Germline loops: CDR1 SGHDT, CDR2 YYEEEE. The V gene end was trimmed by 4 bases and the J gene end by 2 bases; junction bases not matched to a gene: 8. This CDR3 reads CASSISGTSGPYNEQFF. In nucleotides, the CDR3 is TGTGCCAGCAGCATCTCCGGGACTAGCGGACCCTACAATGAGCAGTTCTTC.

V is TRBV10-1 and J is TRBJ2-7; TRBD1 aligns across 9 bases. Germline V gives CDR1 WNHNN, CDR2 SYGVQD (reference sequence). The V gene end was trimmed by 2 bases and the J gene end by 6 bases; junction bases not matched to a gene: 5. The CDR3 extends over 14 amino acids. The DNA of the CDR3 is TGCGCCAGCAGTGAGGGGACAGGGCTTCGCGAGCAGTACTTC. This sequence encodes CASSEGTGLREQYF.

In its sample, this clone is medium-sized. V and J are TRBV7-9 and TRBJ2-7, with 7 bases fitting TRBD2. The germline CDR1 and CDR2 sequences are SEHNR and FQNEAQ (reference sequence). This CDR3 is built from 15 residues. The V and J ends lost 2 bases and 2 bases, in that order; junction bases with no gene match: 6. The CDR3 DNA reads as TGTGCCAGCAGCTTAAGTACGGGAGGCCCCTACGAGCAGTACTTC. It encodes CASSLSTGGPYEQYF.

This sequence joins TRBV27 and TRBJ2-7; the D is unclear. Deletions cut 4 bases from V and 0 bases from J, with 4 bases between. There are 12 residues in the CDR3. CDR1 is MNHEY and CDR2 is SMNVEV in the germline V gene (reference sequence). In DNA, the CDR3 is TGTGCCAGCAGTTCCTTCTCCTACGAGCAGTACTTC. Translation: CASSSFSYEQYF.

The chain uses TRBV5-1 and TRBJ1-3; D is unresolved. CDR1 is SGHRS, CDR2 YFSETQ, per germline. Trimming pared 7 bases from V and 4 bases from J, leaving 6 bases between. The CDR3 length is 11 residues. Here the CDR3 reads CASVAGNTIYF. The DNA for the CDR3 is TGCGCCAGCGTCGCAGGAAACACCATATATTTT.

The chain has TRBV7-9 and TRBJ1-3; 7 bases agree with TRBD1. Per the germline V gene, CDR1 is SEHNR and CDR2 is FQNEAQ (reference sequence). The CDR3 loop spans 13 amino acids. V dropped 4 bases and J dropped 9; count of bases not matched to a gene: 6. This chain's CDR3 is CASSSGGFGTIYF. The CDR3, as DNA: TGTGCCAGCAGCTCAGGGGGTTTTGGCACCATATATTTT. The full variable domain, with the rest looked up from reference TRBV7-9 and TRBJ1-3, is DTGVSQNPRHKITKRGQNVTFRCDPISEHNRLYWYRQTLGQGPEFLTYFQNEAQLEKSRLLSDRFSAERPKGSFSTLEIQRTEQGDSAMYLCASSSGGFGTIYFGEGSWLTVV.

The chain employs TRBV11-2 and TRBJ1-5; D is ambiguous. This CDR3 comprises 15 residues. Trimming stripped 1 base from V and 0 bases from J, with 7 bases between. Germline V gives CDR1 SGHAT, CDR2 FQNNGV. CDR3 region: CASSLASDSNQPQHF. In nucleotides, the CDR3 is TGTGCCAGCAGCTTAGCCAGCGATAGCAATCAGCCCCAGCATTTT.

This sequence joins TRBV5-4 and TRBJ2-7; D unclear. V was cut by 5 bases and J by 0 bases, with 9 bases left in between. The germline V gene encodes CDR1 SGHNT and CDR2 YYREEE (reference sequence). This CDR3 is built from 13 residues. The CDR3 here is CASSFSSSYEQYF. The DNA of the CDR3 is TGTGCCAGCAGTTTCTCCAGCTCCTACGAGCAGTACTTC. Drawing the rest from reference TRBV5-4 and TRBJ2-7, the complete variable domain is ETGVTQSPTHLIKTRGQQVTLRCSSQSGHNTVSWYQQALGQGPQFIFQYYREEENGRGNFPPRFSGLQFPNYSSELNVNALELDDSALYLCASSFSSSYEQYFGPGTRLTVT.

The chain carries TRBV5-1 and TRBJ2-1; 10 nucleotides agree with TRBD2. The CDR3 runs 16 residues. V gave up 0 bases and J gave up 8 bases; unmatched junction bases: 8. Germline-derived CDR1 and CDR2 are SGHRS and YFSETQ. CDR3 nucleotide sequence: TGCGCCAGCAGCTTGGTACAGCGGGGGGGTGCGGATGAGCAGTTCTTC. Its translation is CASSLVQRGGADEQFF.

The V gene is TRBV28, the J gene TRBJ2-5; possibly TRBD2 for D (6 bases). There are 15 residues in the CDR3. Per the germline V gene, CDR1 is MDHEN and CDR2 is SYDVKM. V lost 11 bases to trimming and J lost 4 bases, with 23 bases between them. Here the CDR3 reads CASQGDRGGGETQYF. In nucleotides, the CDR3 is TGTGCCTCACAAGGGGATAGGGGAGGTGGAGAGACCCAGTACTTC.

J is TRBJ2-6 and V is TRBV2; 7 nucleotides match TRBD1. Looked up from germline, CDR1 is SNHLY and CDR2 is FYNNEI. With 7 bases clipped from V and 0 bases from J, the junction kept 15 bases outside the gene matches. This CDR3 has 19 residues. The CDR3 DNA sequence: TGTGCCAGCACCGGAACTGAGACAGGGAGAAGCTCTGGGGCCAACGTCCTGACTTTC. This sequence encodes CASTGTETGRSSGANVLTF.

The rearrangement uses TRBV14 and TRBJ2-2; 12 bases are a match to TRBD2. The V gene's germline CDR1 is SGHDN and CDR2 FVKESK. The CDR3 covers 16 residues. The junction had 6 bases not matched to a gene; V was cut back by 4 bases and J by 6 bases. CDR3 nucleotides: TGTGCCAGCAGCCGAAGGACTAGCGGGATCCCCGGGGAGCTGTTTTTT. Encoded protein: CASSRRTSGIPGELFF.

The rearrangement joins TRBV5-8 to TRBJ1-5; D may be TRBD1 (6 bases). The germline V gene has CDR1 SGHTS and CDR2 YDEGEE. The CDR3 loop spans 15 amino acids. With 4 bases removed from V and 3 bases from J, the gap between germline ends came to 14 bases. The DNA of the CDR3 is TGTGCCAGCAGCCCAGGGGACGAGGTCAATCAGCCCCAGCATTTT. Protein: CASSPGDEVNQPQHF.

This clone was seen just once. The sample carries other DNA sequences with the same CDR3. The chain combines TRBV5-6 with TRBJ2-2; D is uncertain. The CDR3 is made up of 16 amino acids. Looked up from germline, CDR1 is SGHDT and CDR2 is YYEEEE. V was clipped by 3 bases and J by 4 bases, with 16 bases between them. Written as DNA, the CDR3 is TGTGCCAGCAGCTCCCCCACTGAGTTCTTCACCGGGGAGCTGTTTTTT. Protein: CASSSPTEFFTGELFF.

This sequence joins TRBV27 and TRBJ1-6; D is possibly TRBD1 (6 bases). The ends were cut back, 6 bases at V and 7 bases at J, with 16 bases in the middle. The CDR3 has 15 residues. The germline V gene encodes CDR1 MNHEY and CDR2 SMNVEV (reference sequence). In nucleotides, the CDR3 is TGTGCCAGCAGACCCGCAGGGGTGGCAAATTCACCCCTCCACTTT. It translates to CASRPAGVANSPLHF.

A note on this clone: This sample also contains other DNA sequences that code for the same CDR3. This chain links TRBV6-1 with TRBJ2-1; D unresolved. CDR1 is MNHNS, CDR2 SASEGT, per germline. Trimming took 6 bases from V and 0 from J, leaving 9 bases between them. The CDR3 runs 14 residues. Here the CDR3 reads CASRPMVSYNEQFF. The CDR3 region has the DNA TGTGCCAGCAGGCCGATGGTCTCCTACAATGAGCAGTTCTTC.

The V call is TRBV11-2, the J call TRBJ2-5, with a weak D call TRBD2 (6 bases). TRBJ2-7 matches the DNA end more closely, so the J call is doubtful. Germline V lookup: CDR1 SGHAT, CDR2 FQNNGV. CDR3 size: 17 residues. The CDR3 nucleotides read TGTGCCAGCAGCGTTCAGGTTGGCTGGGAGGTGGCCTACGAGCAGTACTTC. This codes for CASSVQVGWEVAYEQYF.

The chain links TRBV27 to TRBJ1-5; D gene uncertain. This CDR3 contains 14 residues. From germline, CDR1 is MNHEY and CDR2 SMNVEV (reference sequence). The V end was cut by 6 bases, the J end by 3 bases, with 12 bases between. This CDR3 is CASRGEGINQPQHF. DNA for the CDR3: TGTGCCAGCAGGGGTGAAGGAATCAATCAGCCCCAGCATTTT.

This sequence joins TRBV11-2 and TRBJ1-2; D is possibly TRBD1 (6 bases). Per the germline V gene, CDR1 is SGHAT and CDR2 is FQNNGV. Trimming removed 4 bases at V and 3 bases at J, with 18 bases between. CDR3 length equals 16 residues. CDR3 in amino acids: CASSSVDRSPDYGYTF. DNA for the CDR3: TGTGCCAGCAGCTCCGTGGACAGATCCCCGGACTATGGCTACACCTTC.

The V gene is TRBV6-1, the J gene TRBJ1-5; weak D call: TRBD1 (5 bases). The germline V gene has CDR1 MNHNS and CDR2 SASEGT. This CDR3 spans 15 amino acids. The germline V and J ends were trimmed by 3 bases and 4 bases, with 13 bases remaining between them. This CDR3 reads CASSDVTGGNQPQHF. In nucleotides, the CDR3 is TGTGCCAGCAGTGACGTAACGGGGGGAAATCAGCCCCAGCATTTT.

In nucleotides, the CDR3 is TGTGCCAGCAGCGTCACAGGGGAGCACTACGAGCAGTACTTC. It encodes CASSVTGEHYEQYF. The chain carries TRBV6-1 and TRBJ2-7, with 7 bases aligning to TRBD1. J was trimmed by 3 bases and V by 6 bases; bases with no gene match: 8. The CDR3 loop spans 14 amino acids. The germline gives CDR1 MNHNS, CDR2 SASEGT.

This chain connects TRBV27 to TRBJ2-7, with a weak D call TRBD2 (5 bases). Deletions cut 4 bases from V and 1 base from J, with 8 bases between. Germline lookup yields CDR1 MNHEY and CDR2 SMNVEV (reference sequence). The CDR3 totals 13 residues. As DNA, the CDR3 is TGTGCCAGCAGTTACGGGGATTCCTACGAGCAGTACTTC. It is translated as CASSYGDSYEQYF.

This chain links TRBV6-5 with TRBJ2-5; 7 nucleotides align to TRBD2. Germline CDR1 is MNHEY and CDR2 is SVGAGI. V was pared by 6 bases and J by 5 bases, with 12 bases of the junction left unmatched. This CDR3 is 15 amino acids long. This chain's CDR3 is CASSFRGGHRETQYF. The CDR3 DNA is TGTGCCAGCAGCTTCCGGGGAGGGCATCGGGAGACCCAGTACTTC.

The V gene is TRBV6-4, the J gene TRBJ2-3; the D gene is possibly TRBD2 (5 bases). The CDR3 length is 15 residues. V was cut by 8 bases and J by 2 bases, with 17 bases left in between. In germline, CDR1 is MRHNA, CDR2 SNTAGT. The CDR3: CASGPRVENTDTQYF. The CDR3 DNA follows: TGTGCCAGCGGCCCGAGGGTTGAGAACACAGATACGCAGTATTTT.